This TCR beta chain was retrieved from a study of blood T cell repertoires in COVID-19. Method: immunoSEQ multiplex PCR; TCRdb's copy keeps in-frame clones and lacks some. The table records approximately 290,000 clones, 75% to 95% of them present only once. CDR1 KGHSH and CDR2 LQKENI come from the germline V gene. There are 15 residues in the CDR3. Trimming shortened V by 3 bases and J by 3 bases, and 14 bases separated the two germline ends. The sequence came from a woman in her thirties who had recovered from COVID-19. The chain has TRBV18 and TRBJ1-2; D remains ambiguous. Sequencing was performed on PBMCs or T cells enriched from blood (not recorded which). CDR3 DNA sequence: TGTGCCAGCTCACCCCGGACCCTTAGCGACTATGGCTACACCTTC. Amino acid sequence: CASSPRTLSDYGYTF.